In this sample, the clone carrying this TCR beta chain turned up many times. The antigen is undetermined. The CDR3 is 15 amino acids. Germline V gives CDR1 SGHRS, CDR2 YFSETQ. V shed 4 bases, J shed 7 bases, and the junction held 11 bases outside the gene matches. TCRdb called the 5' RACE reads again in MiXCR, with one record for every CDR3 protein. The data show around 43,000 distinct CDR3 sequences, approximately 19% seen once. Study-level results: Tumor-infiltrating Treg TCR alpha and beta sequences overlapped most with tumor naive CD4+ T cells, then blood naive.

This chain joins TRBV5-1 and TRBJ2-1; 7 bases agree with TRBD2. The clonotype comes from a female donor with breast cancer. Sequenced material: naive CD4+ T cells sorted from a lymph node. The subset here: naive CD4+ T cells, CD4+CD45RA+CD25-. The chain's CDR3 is CASSLVSLAENEQFF. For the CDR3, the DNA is TGCGCCAGCAGCCTCGTAAGCCTAGCGGAAAATGAGCAGTTCTTC.